Included here is one TCR beta chain sequence, with context. As yet, its antigen is unknown. The CDR3 contains 15 residues. Germline V gene sequence: CDR1 GTSNPN, CDR2 SVGIG (reference sequence). This sample was taken from a study of monozygotic twins with inflammatory bowel disease. Study-level findings and limits: Clonotype sharing was lower in IBD patients than healthy twins, most markedly with disease activity. It was observed that concordant and discordant twins did not differ in repertoire similarity, possibly given limited power. TCRbeta inverse Simpson diversity was decreased in IBD patients versus healthy co-twins.

Total RNA input per TCR library was about 3.5 ug. TCRdb reanalyzed the 5' RACE reads and collapses them to one entry per CDR3 protein, without DNA. Its table lists approximately 160,000 distinct CDR3 sequences. Sequencing input: blood. The rearrangement links TRBV30 to TRBJ2-3; TCRdb's D gene call, TRBD1, goes unchecked for lack of DNA. This sequence originates from a human donor with ulcerative colitis or Crohn's disease, or a healthy co-twin of an affected twin (not recorded which). CDR3 sequence reads: CAWTPREEFTDTQYF.